The present T cell receptor (beta chain) was sequenced within a study of beta chain features in type 1 diabetes. Whole-study results and caveats: PCR might preferentially amplify shorter templates, equally in patients and controls. Among all four CD4+ subsets, Type 1 diabetes patients had TCRB CDR3s that were moderately but significantly shorter.

The authors took one heparinised blood draw, averaging around 120 mL, from each donor. Sorting that relied on CD45RO/CCR7/CD25/CD127/CD95/CD27 yielded CD4+ naive, central memory, regulatory and stem cell-like memory cells. In germline, CDR1 is GTSNPN, CDR2 SVGIG (reference sequence). V was pared by 2 bases and J by 10 bases, with 17 bases between. This CDR3 has 14 residues. The study reverse transcribed the entire isolated RNA, so it sequenced expressed TCRB transcripts. Assay: immunoSEQ multiplex PCR; the TCRdb copy retains only in-frame clones and omits some. The top ten clones hold 0.06% to 0.07% of a sample with around 430,000 clones, over 25% of them seen once. Note on this clone: Antigen: not known.

The sequencing sample was made of naive CD4+ T cells from blood. This clonotype was obtained from a man in his late teens or twenties in good health. The chain is built from TRBV30 and TRBJ1-4; possible D gene TRBD1, 6 bases. The CDR3 here is CAWSYWQGGGKLFF. CDR3 coding DNA: TGTGCCTGGAGTTACTGGCAGGGAGGGGGAAAACTGTTTTTT.